The rows below give T cell receptor beta chains drawn from one sample of a study of T cell repertoires in cytomegalovirus infection. TCRdb ran MiXCR on the reads and lists one entry per CDR3 protein. The sample yields over 150,000 distinct CDR3 sequences, approximately 18% seen once. Sequencing was performed on CD8+ T cells from PBMCs. These receptors were taken from a human donor in good health (CMV status not recorded). Some clones in this sample may be carry-over from other donors' samples. The CDR3 runs from the conserved cysteine through the conserved F or W. D genes are given only for firm matches. Only part of the rows carry a size: once, few, many, or a class if the clone is expanded.

cdr3_length d_call j_call v_call clone_size cdr3_nt cdr3_aa
12 NA TRBJ2-3 TRBV7-6 few TGTGCCAGCAGCCATCTCACAGATACGCAGTATTTT CASSHLTDTQYF
16 NA TRBJ1-2 TRBV7-9 few TGTGCCAGCAGCTTAGGCCACCGACTCGTTAACTATGGCTACACCTTC CASSLGHRLVNYGYTF
14 NA TRBJ1-2 TRBV7-6 many TGTGCCAGCAGCCCGAGGGAGGGGGTTGATGGCTACACCTTC CASSPREGVDGYTF
16 NA TRBJ1-3 TRBV20-1 few TGCAGTGCTAGGGGCTACAGTGGTCGCTCTGGAAACACCATATATTTT CSARGYSGRSGNTIYF
13 NA TRBJ2-7 TRBV4-1 NA TGCGCCAGCAGCCAAGGCAGGGGAAACGAGCAGTACTTC CASSQGRGNEQYF
14 NA TRBJ1-2 TRBV29-1 NA TGCAGCGTTGAACCGGCAGCCTCTAATGTCGGCTACACCTTC CSVEPAASNVGYTF
12 NA TRBJ1-1 TRBV7-9 few TGTGCCAGCAGGGCATCGGGCACTGAAGCTTTCTTT CASRASGTEAFF
13 NA TRBJ2-2 TRBV7-2 many TGTGCCAGCAGCTTAGTCGGGCCCGGGGAGCTGTTTTTT CASSLVGPGELFF
13 NA TRBJ1-1 TRBV20-1 few TGCAGTGCTCCCCGGGCCACGAACACTGAAGCTTTCTTT CSAPRATNTEAFF
13 NA TRBJ2-1 TRBV7-8 many TGTGCCAGCAGCTTAGCACAGGGAAATGAGCAGTTCTTC CASSLAQGNEQFF